A single sample is the source of the 26 T cell receptor beta chains below, sequenced in a study of cytomegalovirus exposure and HLA in healthy donors. Amplification used 60 Vbeta primers and 13 Jbeta primers. TCRdb's table, derived via immunoSEQ multiplex PCR, lists solely in-frame clones and lacks some. The sample holds about 56,000 clones, 70% to 85% seen once. Sequencing was carried out using PBMCs. These receptor sequences come from a man between 35 and 55 years old in good health and CMV-seronegative.

The rearrangement links TRBV28 to TRBJ1-2; TRBD1 matches 7 bases. The CDR3 is 15 residues long. V trimming: 3 bases; J trimming: 2 bases; junction bases outside the gene matches: 6. From germline, CDR1 is MDHEN and CDR2 SYDVKM. The CDR3 protein is CASSFTGTENYGYTF. CDR3 coding DNA: TGTGCCAGCAGTTTCACCGGGACAGAAAACTATGGCTACACCTTC.

This rearrangement joins TRBV6-6 to TRBJ1-1; D is perhaps TRBD1 (5 bases). This CDR3 is 13 amino acids long. The germline V and J ends were trimmed by 6 bases and 5 bases, with 13 bases remaining between them. Looked up from germline, CDR1 is MNHNY and CDR2 is SVGAGI (reference sequence). CDR3 DNA: TGTGCCAGCAGCCGCGGGACTTCTACTGAAGCTTTCTTT. Encoded protein: CASSRGTSTEAFF.

The genes are TRBV9 and TRBJ2-1; D remains unclear. The CDR3 covers 13 residues. V lost 0 bases and J 8 bases, leaving 9 bases between the germline ends. Germline V lookup: CDR1 SGDLS, CDR2 YYNGEE. CDR3 sequence (DNA): TGTGCCAGCAGCGTAGCGAGCCGCGATGAGCAGTTCTTC. It is translated as CASSVASRDEQFF.

This clone was seen only once. This chain links TRBV5-1 with TRBJ1-1, with D hard to call. The CDR3 loop spans 16 amino acids. Trimming cost V 5 bases and J 0 bases, with 17 bases left between them. CDR1 is SGHRS and CDR2 is YFSETQ in the germline V gene. The CDR3 here is CASRREAELMNTEAFF. In nucleotides, the CDR3 is TGCGCCAGCAGACGGGAGGCAGAGCTAATGAACACTGAAGCTTTCTTT.

The chain has TRBV19 and TRBJ1-3, with 8 bases lining up with TRBD1. Germline CDR1 is LNHDA and CDR2 is SQIVND (reference sequence). This CDR3 contains 16 residues. Trimming cost V 3 bases and J 1 base; bases outside gene matches: 5. The CDR3 is CASSIARGLSGNTIYF. The CDR3 nucleotides read TGTGCCAGTAGTATTGCCAGGGGGCTATCTGGAAACACCATATATTTT.

The chain is built from TRBV7-8 and TRBJ2-7; no definite D call. The CDR3 is 13 amino acids. Germline lookup yields CDR1 SGHVS and CDR2 FQNEAQ. V was pared by 3 bases and J by 4 bases, with 10 bases between. CDR3 loop: CASSLTPTYEQYF. In DNA form, the CDR3 reads TGTGCCAGCAGCTTGACACCAACTTACGAGCAGTACTTC.

The V and J genes are TRBV14 and TRBJ1-4; TRBD1 might be the D (5 bases). The V end lost 3 bases, the J end lost 10 bases, and 18 bases lay between the germline ends. CDR3 length: 15 residues. The germline V gene has CDR1 SGHDN and CDR2 FVKESK. This CDR3 reads CASSHAGTGPGKLFF. CDR3 bases: TGTGCCAGCAGCCACGCCGGGACTGGCCCAGGAAAACTGTTTTTT.

The chain's CDR3 is CASSFLDGTYGYTF. The CDR3 DNA is TGTGCCAGCAGCTTCTTAGACGGGACTTATGGCTACACCTTC. J is TRBJ1-2 and V is TRBV7-2; tentative D call: TRBD1 (5 bases). The V gene's germline CDR1 is SGHTA and CDR2 FQGNSA. The CDR3 is made up of 14 amino acids. V lost 3 bases to trimming and J lost 5 bases, with 13 bases between them.

This clone showed up just once. CDR3 residues: CAWSSRGSGYTF. In nucleotides, the CDR3 is TGTGCCTGGAGTTCCAGGGGTAGTGGCTACACCTTC. This rearrangement joins TRBV30 to TRBJ1-2; maybe TRBD1 (6 bases). Germline CDR1 and CDR2: GTSNPN and SVGIG (reference sequence). V gave up 2 bases and J gave up 7 bases, with 11 bases separating them. The CDR3 has 12 residues.

The CDR3 nucleotides read TGCGCCAGCAACACGGGACAGGACTACACTGAAGCTTTCTTT. It encodes CASNTGQDYTEAFF. The chain recombines TRBV5-1 with TRBJ1-1, with 8 bases fitting TRBD1. This CDR3 is 14 amino acids long. Germline V CDR1 and CDR2: SGHRS, YFSETQ. V trimming: 6 bases; J trimming: 3 bases; junction bases outside the gene matches: 7.

In its sample, this clone was seen once. The gene calls are TRBV14 and TRBJ2-3, with 7 bases fitting TRBD1. The junction had 11 bases not matched to a gene; V was cut back by 5 bases and J by 0 bases. The CDR3 extends over 17 amino acids. Germline-derived CDR1 and CDR2 are SGHDN and FVKESK. In nucleotides, the CDR3 is TGTGCCAGCAGCACCGCAGGGACAGTATTAAGCACAGATACGCAGTATTTT. Protein: CASSTAGTVLSTDTQYF.

The genes are TRBV20-1 and TRBJ2-3; TRBD2 might be the D (6 bases). The V gene lost 6 bases and the J gene lost 4 bases, with 8 bases spanning the gap. CDR1 and CDR2 (germline): DFQATT, SNEGSKA (reference sequence). The CDR3 runs 11 residues. CDR3: CSAREADTQYF. Written as DNA, the CDR3 is TGCAGTGCCAGGGAGGCAGATACGCAGTATTTT.

CDR3 nucleotide sequence: TGTGCCAGCAGCTTAGATCTCTTCGGGGGCGAGCAGTACTTC. It specifies CASSLDLFGGEQYF. The chain has TRBV11-2 and TRBJ2-7, with D tentatively TRBD2 (6 bases). Germline CDR1 reads SGHAT; CDR2 reads FQNNGV. V was trimmed by 0 bases and J by 6 bases, leaving 12 bases between them. This CDR3 spans 14 amino acids.

This clone was observed once. This rearrangement joins TRBV10-1 to TRBJ1-1; weak D call: TRBD1 (5 bases). Germline CDR1 reads WNHNN; CDR2 reads SYGVQD (reference sequence). The CDR3 has 16 amino acids. V lost 3 bases to trimming and J lost 4 bases, with 18 bases between them. The DNA of the CDR3 is TGCGCCAGCAGTGATAGGGGCAAGCCCATGAGCACTGAAGCTTTCTTT. Translation gives CASSDRGKPMSTEAFF.

The chain has TRBV19 and TRBJ1-5; 7 nucleotides match TRBD1. With 10 bases clipped from V and 5 bases from J, the junction kept 8 bases outside the gene matches. Germline loops: CDR1 LNHDA, CDR2 SQIVND (reference sequence). This CDR3 comprises 13 residues. The CDR3 DNA is TGTGCCACCCAAACAGGGGCGGATCAGCCCCAGCATTTT. This sequence encodes CATQTGADQPQHF.

The rearrangement joins TRBV29-1 to TRBJ1-2, with TRBD1 matching over 8 bases. CDR1 is SQVTM, CDR2 ANQGSEA, per germline. J was trimmed by 6 bases and V by 0 bases; bases with no gene match: 9. The CDR3 consists of 15 residues. The CDR3 DNA sequence: TGCAGCGTTGAAGATGCGTCGCAGGGGGCTAATGGCTACACCTTC. It specifies CSVEDASQGANGYTF.

This chain links TRBV7-3 with TRBJ2-1; D remains unclear. V was cut by 2 bases and J by 0 bases, with 8 bases left in between. Germline CDR1 is SGHTA and CDR2 is FQGTGA. CDR3 length: 15 amino acids. For the CDR3, the DNA is TGTGCCAGCAGCTTACAACCGAGCTCCTACAATGAGCAGTTCTTC. This translates into CASSLQPSSYNEQFF.

The chain is built from TRBV5-6 and TRBJ1-1, with TRBD1 as a possible D gene (5 bases). The ends were cut back, 4 bases at V and 4 bases at J, with 14 bases in the middle. Germline CDR1 and CDR2: SGHDT and YYEEEE. CDR3 size: 14 residues. This CDR3 reads CASSPKGRGTEAFF. Written as DNA, the CDR3 is TGTGCCAGCAGCCCGAAAGGGAGGGGCACTGAAGCTTTCTTT. Full variable domain (outside the CDR3, taken from reference TRBV5-6 and TRBJ1-1): DAGVTQSPTHLIKTRGQQVTLRCSPKSGHDTVSWYQQALGQGPQFIFQYYEEEERQRGNFPDRFSGHQFPNYSSELNVNALLLGDSALYLCASSPKGRGTEAFFGQGTRLTVV.

The gene calls are TRBV28 and TRBJ1-4, with 7 nucleotides matching TRBD1. This CDR3 is 17 amino acids long. Germline-derived CDR1 and CDR2 are MDHEN and SYDVKM. The V gene end was trimmed by 3 bases and the J gene end by 4 bases; junction bases not matched to a gene: 11. CDR3 residues: CASSFLSGGLGNEKLFF. The CDR3 region has the DNA TGTGCCAGCAGTTTTCTCTCAGGGGGGTTGGGTAATGAAAAACTGTTTTTT.

The rearrangement uses TRBV12-5 and TRBJ2-5; D remains ambiguous. V lost 4 bases, J lost 5 bases, and 11 bases lay in between. Germline V gene lookup returns CDR1 LGHNT and CDR2 FRNRAP. The CDR3 is 13 residues long. This CDR3 is CASGYLPRETQYF. DNA of the CDR3: TGTGCTAGTGGTTACTTACCCCGGGAGACCCAGTACTTC.

As to this clone: A junction boundary mismatches the germline segment, possibly from a read error. The genes are TRBV7-9 and TRBJ1-5; no firm D call. CDR1 SEHNR and CDR2 FQNEAQ come from the germline V gene (reference sequence). The CDR3 length is 12 residues. CDR3 sequence reads: CSSSFAEQPQHF. In DNA, the CDR3 is TGTTCCAGCAGCTTTGCAGAACAGCCCCAGCATTTT.

V gene TRBV5-1 combines with J gene TRBJ1-3, with D hard to call. Trimming took 1 base from V and 4 from J, leaving 12 bases between them. This CDR3 has 15 residues. The V gene's germline CDR1 is SGHRS and CDR2 YFSETQ. CDR3 nucleotides: TGCGCCAGCAGCTTGAGTTCTCAGGTCGGAAACACCATATATTTT. Its protein product is CASSLSSQVGNTIYF.

The V call is TRBV11-3, the J call TRBJ2-3, with a weak D call TRBD1 (6 bases). The CDR3 covers 15 residues. The V gene's germline CDR1 is SGHNT and CDR2 YENEEA. V was shortened by 4 bases and J by 1 base, with 12 bases between the two germline ends. The CDR3 DNA follows: TGTGCCAGCAGCTCGCCAGGGGAAGGCACAGATACGCAGTATTTT. It is translated as CASSSPGEGTDTQYF.

The chain combines TRBV4-3 with TRBJ1-5, with D perhaps TRBD1 (5 bases). From germline, CDR1 is LGHNA and CDR2 YSLEER. Trimming pared 0 bases from V and 4 bases from J, leaving 10 bases between. The CDR3 totals 15 residues. CDR3 residues: CASSQDLSGNQPQHF. In nucleotides, the CDR3 is TGCGCCAGCAGCCAAGATTTGTCAGGGAATCAGCCCCAGCATTTT.

The V and J genes are TRBV7-9 and TRBJ2-7, with D unclear. Germline CDR1 and CDR2: SEHNR and FQNEAQ (reference sequence). This CDR3 region has 13 residues. V shed 1 base and J shed 6 bases, with 10 bases lying between them. For the CDR3, the DNA is TGTGCCAGCAGCTTAGTATCCAGATCCGAGCAGTACTTC. Protein: CASSLVSRSEQYF. Complete variable domain (other parts from reference TRBV7-9 and TRBJ2-7): DTGVSQNPRHKITKRGQNVTFRCDPISEHNRLYWYRQTLGQGPEFLTYFQNEAQLEKSRLLSDRFSAERPKGSFSTLEIQRTEQGDSAMYLCASSLVSRSEQYFGPGTRLTVT.

There are a few counts of this clone. In DNA form, the CDR3 reads TGTGCCAGCAGCTTGGTTGGCTACAGGAACTATGGCTACACCTTC. As protein: CASSLVGYRNYGYTF. The gene calls are TRBV5-4 and TRBJ1-2; D perhaps matches TRBD1 (5 bases). V lost 0 bases, J lost 2 bases, and 11 bases lay in between. Germline V lookup: CDR1 SGHNT, CDR2 YYREEE (reference sequence). This CDR3 has 15 amino acids.